Listed below are T cell receptor beta chains from one sample, sequenced in a study of PD-L1 blockade in urothelial cancer. Method: immunoSEQ multiplex PCR; TCRdb's copy keeps in-frame clones and lacks some. The sample carries roughly 50,000 clones, approximately 72% recorded once. The input for sequencing was PBMCs, taken around atezolizumab (anti-PD-L1) treatment. The receptor set was obtained from a man in his 70s with urothelial cancer. CDR3s include the opening cysteine and the closing phenylalanine or tryptophan. Fields, in order: clone size, D gene, V gene, J gene, CDR3 protein, CDR3 DNA. D genes are given only for firm matches. Size is omitted from some rows. Given values are once, few, many or a class for expanded clones.

few	-	TRBV9	TRBJ2-6	CASSASGVAGANVLTF	TGTGCCAGCAGCGCCTCAGGGGTGGCTGGGGCCAACGTCCTGACTTTC
-	TRBD1	TRBV5-6	TRBJ1-4	CASSLQGATNEKLFF	TGTGCCAGCAGCTTGCAGGGGGCAACTAATGAAAAACTGTTTTTT
-	-	TRBV5-1	TRBJ2-1	CASSLGPSGSVNEQFF	TGCGCCAGCAGCTTGGGACCCAGCGGTTCAGTCAATGAGCAGTTCTTC
-	-	TRBV11-1	TRBJ2-1	CASSLQAGKYNEQFF	TGTGCCAGCAGCTTACAGGCAGGGAAGTACAATGAGCAGTTCTTC
-	-	TRBV2	TRBJ1-2	CASSPGEGVFGYTF	TGTGCCAGCAGCCCCGGGGAGGGAGTCTTTGGCTACACCTTC
-	-	TRBV19	TRBJ1-3	CASSIAPRSSGNTIYF	TGTGCCAGTAGTATAGCTCCGAGATCCTCTGGAAACACCATATATTTT
-	TRBD2	TRBV7-2	TRBJ2-3	CASSLAAGVPDTQYF	TGTGCCAGCAGCTTAGCGGCGGGAGTCCCAGATACGCAGTATTTT
-	-	TRBV19	TRBJ1-3	CASSIRGSGNTIYF	TGTGCCAGTAGTATTAGGGGATCTGGAAACACCATATATTTT
-	TRBD1	TRBV29-1	TRBJ1-1	CSARTGSTEAFF	TGCAGCGCGCGGACAGGGAGCACTGAAGCTTTCTTT
medium-sized	-	TRBV7-9	TRBJ2-3	CASSLRGDSTDTQYF	TGTGCCAGCAGCTTACGCGGAGACAGCACAGATACGCAGTATTTT
-	TRBD2	TRBV18	TRBJ2-1	CASSKTSGDYNEQFF	TGTGCCAGCTCGAAGACTAGCGGAGACTACAATGAGCAGTTCTTC
few	-	TRBV29-1	TRBJ2-7	CSVDLSYEQYF	TGCAGCGTAGACTTGTCCTACGAGCAGTACTTC
once	-	TRBV7-9	TRBJ1-1	CASSYMGASEAFF	TGTGCCAGCAGCTATATGGGGGCCTCTGAAGCTTTCTTT
-	-	TRBV7-2	TRBJ1-6	CASSRQLPVNSPLHF	TGTGCCAGCAGCCGACAGCTACCGGTGAATTCACCCCTCCACTTT
-	-	TRBV2	TRBJ2-7	CASSRTTYEQYF	TGTGCCAGCAGTAGGACAACCTACGAGCAGTACTTC
-	-	TRBV18	TRBJ1-1	CASSPRPDSEAFF	TGTGCCAGCTCACCGAGACCTGACAGTGAAGCTTTCTTT
-	-	TRBV19	TRBJ1-5	CASSKGQFNQPQHF	TGTGCCAGTAGTAAGGGACAATTCAATCAGCCCCAGCATTTT
-	-	TRBV7-2	TRBJ1-6	CASSQLSRSRINSPLHF	TGTGCCAGCAGCCAACTCTCCAGATCCAGGATTAATTCACCCCTCCACTTT
-	TRBD2	TRBV5-1	TRBJ2-2	CASSLGLAGTGELFF	TGCGCCAGCAGCTTGGGACTAGCGGGCACCGGGGAGCTGTTTTTT
few	TRBD1	TRBV2	TRBJ1-5	CASRLGGADQPQHF	TGTGCCAGCCGGCTAGGGGGCGCGGATCAGCCCCAGCATTTT
few	-	TRBV4-2	TRBJ2-5	CASSQDRSSQETQYF	TGTGCCAGCAGCCAAGATCGTAGCTCCCAAGAGACCCAGTACTTC
-	-	TRBV5-6	TRBJ1-2	CASTRGSGYTF	TGTGCCAGCACCCGCGGCAGCGGCTACACCTTC
-	TRBD1	TRBV6-5	TRBJ1-1	CASSRDRGTEAFF	TGTGCCAGCAGTCGGGACAGGGGCACTGAAGCTTTCTTT
few	TRBD1	TRBV11-3	TRBJ2-1	CASSLGSTGVDEQFF	TGTGCCAGCAGCTTAGGGTCGACAGGGGTGGATGAGCAGTTCTTC
-	TRBD1	TRBV7-2	TRBJ1-6	CASRFLLDRGLWSPLHF	TGTGCCAGCAGGTTTCTCCTCGACAGGGGTCTTTGGTCACCCCTCCACTTT
-	-	TRBV28	TRBJ2-7	CASSDPRAGSHEQYF	TGTGCCAGCAGTGATCCCCGTGCGGGGAGCCACGAGCAGTACTTC
few	-	TRBV7-6	TRBJ2-1	CASSLVRSSYNEQFF	TGTGCCAGCAGCTTAGTCCGGAGCTCCTACAATGAGCAGTTCTTC
-	TRBD1	TRBV5-1	TRBJ1-1	CASSDKTGGGTEAFF	TGCGCCAGCAGCGATAAAACAGGGGGGGGCACTGAAGCTTTCTTT
once	TRBD1	TRBV15	TRBJ2-1	CATSRDTGTGDGNEQFF	TGTGCCACCAGCAGAGATACTGGGACAGGGGATGGAAATGAGCAGTTCTTC
-	-	TRBV7-9	TRBJ2-5	CASSPSGEKETQYF	TGTGCCAGCAGCCCCTCGGGGGAAAAAGAGACCCAGTACTTC
-	-	TRBV14	TRBJ2-2	CASSSRRGNTGELFF	TGTGCCAGCAGCTCCCGTAGGGGGAACACCGGGGAGCTGTTTTTT
once	-	TRBV7-3	TRBJ2-7	CASSLTDLLTVGWSTYEQYF	TGTGCCAGCAGCTTAACTGATTTATTGACAGTTGGTTGGAGTACCTACGAGCAGTACTTC
once	TRBD1	TRBV7-2	TRBJ2-5	CASSLQTGKETQYF	TGTGCCAGCAGCCTCCAGACAGGGAAAGAGACCCAGTACTTC
-	TRBD2	TRBV7-2	TRBJ2-1	CASSPSLAALYNEQFF	TGTGCCAGCAGCCCGAGCCTAGCGGCCCTTTACAATGAGCAGTTCTTC
-	-	TRBV5-1	TRBJ2-2	CASSLLAGAVTGELFF	TGCGCCAGCAGCTTGTTAGCAGGGGCGGTCACCGGGGAGCTGTTTTTT
-	-	TRBV2	TRBJ1-2	CASRGDTLLGTF	TGTGCCAGCAGGGGGGACACCCTCCTCGGGACCTTC
medium-sized	TRBD1	TRBV27	TRBJ2-2	CASRDRGTNGELFF	TGTGCCAGCAGGGACAGGGGAACTAACGGGGAGCTGTTTTTT
-	TRBD1	TRBV2	TRBJ1-5	CASRPGQGLSNQPQHF	TGTGCCAGCAGGCCGGGACAGGGATTGAGCAATCAGCCCCAGCATTTT
-	TRBD1	TRBV2	TRBJ1-5	CASSGTGGNQPQHF	TGTGCCAGCAGTGGGACAGGGGGCAATCAGCCCCAGCATTTT
-	-	TRBV2	TRBJ1-5	CASSGGGESQPQHF	TGTGCCAGCAGCGGCGGCGGGGAAAGTCAGCCCCAGCATTTT
-	-	TRBV11-3	TRBJ2-3	CASSFTGTRTDTQYF	TGTGCCAGCAGCTTCACGGGTACTCGCACAGATACGCAGTATTTT
-	TRBD2	TRBV29-1	TRBJ2-5	CSGGLAQETQYF	TGCAGCGGTGGACTAGCACAAGAGACCCAGTACTTC
-	-	TRBV7-9	TRBJ2-5	CASSQTEKTQYF	TGTGCCAGCAGCCAAACCGAGAAGACCCAGTACTTC
-	TRBD1	TRBV2	TRBJ2-3	CASRRTGGPDTQYF	TGTGCCAGCAGGCGGACAGGGGGGCCAGATACGCAGTATTTT
once	-	TRBV25-1	TRBJ1-1	CASRGQNTEAFF	TGTGCCAGCAGAGGACAGAACACTGAAGCTTTCTTT
once	TRBD1	TRBV5-1	TRBJ1-1	CASSRHTGGAGTEAFF	TGCGCCAGCAGCCGACATACAGGGGGAGCCGGCACTGAAGCTTTCTTT
-	TRBD1	TRBV7-2	TRBJ1-4	CASSLGDRGLGEKLFF	TGTGCCAGCAGCTTAGGGGACAGGGGCCTGGGGGAAAAACTGTTTTTT
-	-	TRBV30	TRBJ1-1	CAWSRRRGNTEAFF	TGTGCCTGGAGTAGGCGTCGGGGAAACACTGAAGCTTTCTTT
-	TRBD1	TRBV2	TRBJ2-3	CASSHRGLSTDTQYF	TGTGCCAGCAGTCACAGGGGGCTCAGCACAGATACGCAGTATTTT
-	-	TRBV6-5	TRBJ1-4	CASGTVNNEKLFF	TGTGCCAGCGGAACAGTTAATAATGAAAAACTGTTTTTT
-	-	TRBV27	TRBJ1-2	CASSPPGTRTNYTF	TGTGCCAGCAGTCCCCCTGGGACACGGACGAACTACACCTTC
-	-	TRBV7-2	TRBJ1-1	CASSLLGGTTEAFF	TGTGCCAGCAGCTTATTGGGGGGGACCACTGAAGCTTTCTTT
few	-	TRBV5-1	TRBJ1-1	CASSIGVNTEAFF	TGCGCCAGCAGCATCGGGGTAAACACTGAAGCTTTCTTT
-	TRBD1	TRBV5-6	TRBJ2-2	CASSIQGDDGELFF	TGTGCCAGCAGCATACAGGGGGATGACGGGGAGCTGTTTTTT
-	TRBD1	TRBV7-9	TRBJ2-7	CASSGGTDYEQYF	TGTGCCAGCAGCGGTGGGACAGACTACGAGCAGTACTTC
-	TRBD1	TRBV6-1	TRBJ1-5	CASSSLTGGNQPQHF	TGTGCCAGCTCATCCTTGACAGGGGGCAACCAGCCCCAGCATTTT
few	-	TRBV28	TRBJ1-5	CASSISQGSNQPQHF	TGTGCCAGCAGTATATCCCAGGGGAGCAATCAGCCCCAGCATTTT
-	-	TRBV5-1	TRBJ2-1	CASSPTFAEGYNEQFF	TGCGCCAGCAGCCCAACTTTCGCGGAGGGGTACAATGAGCAGTTCTTC
-	TRBD1	TRBV27	TRBJ2-3	CASSLRGQGVDTQYF	TGTGCCAGCAGTTTAAGGGGACAGGGCGTAGATACGCAGTATTTT